Below are 21 T cell receptor beta chains sequenced from a single sample in a study of shared clonotypes between healthy human individuals. Produced via immunoSEQ multiplex PCR; TCRdb's table is partial and in-frame only. In the table there are nearly 600,000 clones, roughly 95% of which are singletons. CD45RO-negative CD8 cells positively selected for CCR7 made up the naive population, which excluded terminally differentiated effector memory CD45RA+ cells. The source material was naive CD8+ T cells sorted from blood. These receptors were obtained from a woman aged 25-40 years in good health.

The chain combines TRBV27 with TRBJ2-3; 7 bases line up with TRBD2. Germline V gives CDR1 MNHEY, CDR2 SMNVEV (reference sequence). The junction had 13 bases not matched to a gene; V was cut back by 7 bases and J by 3 bases. This CDR3 region has 16 residues. The CDR3 bases are TGTGCCAGCACCACCTTATGGGGGAGGGAGACAGATACGCAGTATTTT. Translated, it gives CASTTLWGRETDTQYF.

Concerning this clone itself: Other DNA sequences in the same sample also yield this CDR3. The genes are TRBV15 and TRBJ2-7; 12 bases match TRBD2. After removal of 5 bases from V and 3 bases from J, the junction contained 2 bases not matched to a gene. The V gene's germline CDR1 is LNHNV and CDR2 YYDKDF (reference sequence). This CDR3 contains 14 residues. CDR3 loop: CATSEGLAGYEQYF. CDR3 DNA sequence: TGTGCCACCAGCGAGGGACTAGCGGGCTACGAGCAGTACTTC.

This clone occurred a few times. The CDR3 nucleotides read TGCAGCGTTGATGGGCAGGGGGAAGCTTTCTTT. Residues: CSVDGQGEAFF. V and J are TRBV29-1 and TRBJ1-1, with D tentatively TRBD1 (6 bases). CDR1 SQVTM and CDR2 ANQGSEA come from the germline V gene. CDR3 length: 11 amino acids. Between the trimmed V and J ends, which lost 3 bases and 8 bases, there was a span of 10 bases.

The chain is built from TRBV6-6 and TRBJ2-2, with no clear D. There are 14 residues in the CDR3. Germline V gene data show CDR1 as MNHNY and CDR2 as SVGAGI (reference sequence). Trimming removed 2 bases at V and 5 bases at J, with 9 bases between. This chain's CDR3 is CASSYGTLTGELFF. The CDR3 coding sequence is TGTGCCAGCAGTTACGGCACATTGACCGGGGAGCTGTTTTTT.

The CDR3 spells CASTAGGGRYGYTF. The CDR3, as DNA: TGTGCCAGTACCGCAGGAGGGGGTCGCTATGGCTACACCTTC. The chain couples TRBV19 to TRBJ1-2; maybe TRBD1 (6 bases). Looked up from germline, CDR1 is LNHDA and CDR2 is SQIVND (reference sequence). Trimming removed 7 bases from V and 4 bases from J, with 16 bases in between. The CDR3 is 14 residues long.

The J gene is TRBJ1-5, the V gene TRBV28; D perhaps matches TRBD1 (5 bases). Per germline, CDR1 MDHEN and CDR2 SYDVKM. Trimming removed 3 bases at V and 6 bases at J, with 12 bases between. The CDR3 consists of 14 residues. The chain's CDR3 is CASSFGGYRQPQHF. The CDR3 DNA reads as TGTGCCAGCAGTTTTGGGGGGTATCGTCAGCCCCAGCATTTT.

This sequence joins TRBV6-5 and TRBJ2-7; 12 bases line up with TRBD2. The CDR3 is 14 amino acids. The V segment lost 2 bases and the J segment 6 bases; nucleotides outside the gene matches: 2. From germline, CDR1 is MNHEY and CDR2 SVGAGI. DNA of the CDR3: TGTGCCAGCAGTTACGGACTAGCGGGAACCGAGCAGTACTTC. Residues: CASSYGLAGTEQYF.

The rearrangement joins TRBV27 to TRBJ2-1, with D perhaps matching TRBD2 (6 bases). V lost 5 bases and J 0 bases, leaving 14 bases between the germline ends. Germline lookup yields CDR1 MNHEY and CDR2 SMNVEV (reference sequence). The CDR3 is made up of 16 amino acids. CDR3 sequence reads: CASSTLASSSYNEQFF. Here the CDR3 DNA reads TGTGCCAGCAGTACTCTAGCGTCTAGCTCCTACAATGAGCAGTTCTTC.

The rearrangement links TRBV6-4 to TRBJ2-5; D may be TRBD2 (6 bases). CDR3 size: 14 residues. CDR1 and CDR2 from the germline V gene are MRHNA and SNTAGT. Trimming removed 11 bases from V and 5 bases from J, with 21 bases in between. The CDR3 here is CASLPRENGETQYF. In DNA form, the CDR3 reads TGTGCCTCCCTTCCTCGGGAGAACGGGGAGACCCAGTACTTC.

The chain joins TRBV27 to TRBJ2-7, with TRBD2 matching 10 bases. The CDR3 is 15 amino acids. Losses at the gene ends were 5 bases for V and 2 bases for J; bases not matched to a gene: 6. The germline CDR1 and CDR2 sequences are MNHEY and SMNVEV (reference sequence). The CDR3 loop is CASSTGLAPTYEQYF. The CDR3, as DNA: TGTGCCAGCAGTACGGGACTAGCGCCGACCTACGAGCAGTACTTC.

This clone was observed a single time. The V call is TRBV7-8, the J call TRBJ1-5, with no clear D. The CDR3 covers 13 residues. V lost 1 base to trimming and J lost 7 bases, with 8 bases between them. Germline lookup yields CDR1 SGHVS and CDR2 FQNEAQ. DNA of the CDR3: TGTGCCAGCAGCTTAGGCCCCGGGCAGCCCCAGCATTTT. Translated, it gives CASSLGPGQPQHF.

The CDR3 sequence: CASSFSRRGEQFF. The CDR3 nucleotides read TGTGCCAGCAGCTTTTCCCGCCGCGGGGAGCAGTTCTTC. The rearrangement joins TRBV7-6 to TRBJ2-1, with a possible D match to TRBD2 (5 bases). CDR1 and CDR2 (germline): SGHVS, FNYEAQ. CDR3 length: 13 amino acids. The germline V and J ends were trimmed by 3 bases and 10 bases, with 13 bases remaining between them.

V and J are TRBV5-1 and TRBJ2-7, with 7 bases matching TRBD1. CDR1 is SGHRS, CDR2 YFSETQ, per germline. The CDR3 covers 13 residues. Trimming at V came to 5 bases and at J to 4 bases, leaving 6 bases not matched to a gene. In DNA, the CDR3 is TGCGCCAGCAGGACAGGGCTCGGGTACGAGCAGTACTTC. Its translation is CASRTGLGYEQYF.

This chain joins TRBV7-2 and TRBJ2-1; tentative D call: TRBD2 (5 bases). V was clipped by 1 base and J by 9 bases, with 7 bases between them. CDR3 length equals 12 residues. Per germline, CDR1 SGHTA and CDR2 FQGNSA. The DNA for the CDR3 is TGTGCCAGCAGCTTAGAAGGGAGTGAGCAGTTCTTC. Protein: CASSLEGSEQFF.

A note on this clone: The sample contains more than one DNA sequence encoding this CDR3. The J gene is TRBJ2-1, the V gene TRBV27; a possible D gene is TRBD2 (5 bases). The CDR3 contains 14 residues. CDR1 MNHEY and CDR2 SMNVEV come from the germline V gene (reference sequence). V was cut by 6 bases and J by 0 bases, with 9 bases left in between. This CDR3 reads CASSAGSSYNEQFF. As DNA, the CDR3 is TGTGCCAGCAGCGCGGGTAGCTCCTACAATGAGCAGTTCTTC.

This chain links TRBV13 with TRBJ2-7; 7 positions agree with TRBD1. The CDR3 spans 13 residues. Germline CDR1 and CDR2: PRHDT and FYEKMQ (reference sequence). The junction had 3 bases not matched to a gene; V was cut back by 5 bases and J by 2 bases. Here the CDR3 reads CASSMTGTYEQYF. CDR3 nucleotide sequence: TGTGCCAGCAGCATGACAGGGACCTACGAGCAGTACTTC.

The chain recombines TRBV18 with TRBJ1-5; D perhaps matches TRBD1 (5 bases). The CDR3 is 17 amino acids. V shed 3 bases and J shed 0 bases, with 15 bases lying between them. In germline, CDR1 is KGHSH, CDR2 LQKENI. The CDR3 spells CASSPHRDLSSNQPQHF. In nucleotides, the CDR3 is TGTGCCAGCTCACCCCACCGGGACTTAAGTAGCAATCAGCCCCAGCATTTT.

This clone has just one count. The V and J genes are TRBV28 and TRBJ2-1; perhaps TRBD1 as D (5 bases). Germline-derived CDR1 and CDR2 are MDHEN and SYDVKM. The V gene lost 4 bases and the J gene lost 2 bases, with 12 bases spanning the gap. The CDR3 extends over 15 amino acids. Here the CDR3 reads CASSSSDKPYNEQFF. The CDR3 DNA reads as TGTGCCAGCAGTTCCTCGGACAAGCCCTACAATGAGCAGTTCTTC.

V and J are TRBV2 and TRBJ1-1, with D unresolved. There are 12 residues in the CDR3. Germline CDR1 is SNHLY and CDR2 is FYNNEI. V lost 6 bases and J 0 bases, leaving 5 bases between the germline ends. In DNA form, the CDR3 reads TGTGCCAGCAGGGGATTGAACACTGAAGCTTTCTTT. It translates to CASRGLNTEAFF.

V is TRBV6-5 and J is TRBJ2-7, with TRBD2 identical over 7 bases. The length of the CDR3 is 14 residues. V gave up 5 bases and J gave up 6 bases; unmatched junction bases: 10. Germline-derived CDR1 and CDR2 are MNHEY and SVGAGI. The CDR3 coding sequence is TGTGCCAGCAGTGGGGGGGACGGGTCTTTCGAGCAGTACTTC. Protein product: CASSGGDGSFEQYF.

The chain combines TRBV15 with TRBJ2-1; unclear D gene. The CDR3 consists of 16 residues. In germline, CDR1 is LNHNV, CDR2 YYDKDF (reference sequence). V was trimmed by 0 bases and J by 10 bases, leaving 19 bases between them. The CDR3 is CATSREDFAELSEQFF. As DNA, the CDR3 is TGTGCCACCAGCAGAGAAGATTTCGCGGAATTAAGCGAGCAGTTCTTC.